The 25 T cell receptor beta chains below all came from one sample that was sequenced in a study of blood T cell repertoires in COVID-19. Sequenced by immunoSEQ multiplex PCR; TCRdb stores in-frame clones only, minus some. The sample yields under 70,000 clones, 70% to 90% seen once. The sample was PBMCs or T cells enriched from blood (not recorded which). The receptors derive from a woman in her thirties or forties who had recovered from COVID-19.

The J gene is TRBJ1-5, the V gene TRBV29-1, with 7 bases lining up with TRBD1. Germline V lookup: CDR1 SQVTM, CDR2 ANQGSEA. Trimming took 8 bases from V and 1 from J; bases not matched to a gene: 5. The CDR3 extends over 13 amino acids. For the CDR3, the DNA is TGCAGCCTCTGCAGGGGGAGCAATCAGCCCCAGCATTTT. Its protein product is CSLCRGSNQPQHF.

The rearrangement links TRBV11-2 to TRBJ2-2, with 7 positions matching TRBD1. J was trimmed by 0 bases and V by 5 bases; bases with no gene match: 12. The CDR3 contains 18 residues. Germline V gives CDR1 SGHAT, CDR2 FQNNGV. CDR3 sequence: CASSLTGSLFANTGELFF. For the CDR3, the DNA is TGTGCCAGCAGCCTGACAGGGTCCCTGTTCGCGAACACCGGGGAGCTGTTTTTT.

This sequence joins TRBV19 and TRBJ1-1; D unresolved. The germline CDR1 and CDR2 sequences are LNHDA and SQIVND (reference sequence). The CDR3 is 13 amino acids. V was trimmed by 5 bases and J by 4 bases, leaving 11 bases between them. The CDR3 bases are TGTGCCAGTAGTCAAATCAGCGGCACTGAAGCTTTCTTT. It codes for CASSQISGTEAFF.

This chain connects TRBV21-1 to TRBJ1-5; whether TRBD1, the table's D call, matches the DNA was not checked. TRBV21-1 represents a pseudogene. This CDR3 comprises 19 residues. The CDR3 is CASSASGGKENVGNQPQHF. The CDR3 region has the DNA TGTGCCAGCAGCGCCTCAGGGGGCAAAGAAAATGTCGGCAATCAGCCCCAGCATTTT.

The rearrangement joins TRBV6-5 to TRBJ2-2; 7 positions match TRBD1. This CDR3 contains 16 residues. Trimming at V came to 4 bases and at J to 2 bases, leaving 7 bases not matched to a gene. Germline CDR1 MNHEY, CDR2 SVGAGI. CDR3 nucleotide sequence: TGTGCCAGCAGTTCGCCGGGACAGCTTAACACCGGGGAGCTGTTTTTT. This encodes CASSSPGQLNTGELFF.

This clone was seen only once. The chain combines TRBV23-1 with TRBJ1-6; D is uncertain. TRBV23-1 is classed as an ORF, of uncertain function. There are 19 residues in the CDR3. V was trimmed by 5 bases and J by 0 bases, leaving 20 bases between them. The CDR3 nucleotides are TGCGCCAGCAGTTGTCTTCGGCGGATTCTTAGCTCCTATAATTCACCCCTCCACTTT. Translating gives CASSCLRRILSSYNSPLHF.

The V and J genes are TRBV19 and TRBJ1-2; 8 nucleotides match TRBD1. J was trimmed by 4 bases and V by 3 bases; bases with no gene match: 1. The CDR3 runs to 13 residues. Per germline, CDR1 LNHDA and CDR2 SQIVND (reference sequence). The CDR3 loop is CASSMTGVYGYTF. The CDR3 region has the DNA TGTGCCAGTAGTATGACAGGGGTCTATGGCTACACCTTC. The full variable domain, rest sourced from reference TRBV19 and TRBJ1-2, is DGGITQSPKYLFRKEGQNVTLSCEQNLNHDAMYWYRQDPGQGLRLIYYSQIVNDFQKGDIAEGYSVSREKKESFPLTVTSAQKNPTAFYLCASSMTGVYGYTFGSGTRLTVV.

The chain has TRBV2 and TRBJ1-3; perhaps TRBD1 as D (5 bases). V dropped 6 bases and J dropped 0 bases, with 9 bases sitting between them. Germline CDR1 SNHLY, CDR2 FYNNEI. The CDR3 loop spans 14 amino acids. The CDR3 DNA is TGTGCCAGCAGGGGGCGGTTCTCTGGAAACACCATATATTTT. This codes for CASRGRFSGNTIYF. Drawing the rest from reference TRBV2 and TRBJ1-3, the complete variable domain is EPEVTQTPSHQVTQMGQEVILRCVPISNHLYFYWYRQILGQKVEFLVSFYNNEISEKSEIFDDQFSVERPDGSNFTLKIRSTKLEDSAMYFCASRGRFSGNTIYFGEGSWLTVV.

The V and J genes are TRBV14 and TRBJ2-1, with D uncertain. Between the trimmed V and J ends, which lost 2 bases and 0 bases, there was a span of 5 bases. CDR3 length equals 14 residues. Per germline, CDR1 SGHDN and CDR2 FVKESK. The CDR3 DNA is TGTGCCAGCAGCCAACGAGTCTCCTACAATGAGCAGTTCTTC. This gives the protein CASSQRVSYNEQFF.

The chain carries TRBV29-1 and TRBJ2-2, with 7 positions matching TRBD2. Trimming took 2 bases from V and 2 from J; bases not matched to a gene: 14. The germline gives CDR1 SQVTM, CDR2 ANQGSEA. The CDR3 loop spans 18 amino acids. CDR3 protein: CSVEKLGGEGLNTGELFF. CDR3 nucleotide sequence: TGCAGCGTTGAAAAGCTTGGCGGGGAGGGCTTAAACACCGGGGAGCTGTTTTTT.

The genes are TRBV12-3 or TRBV12-4 and TRBJ1-1; weak D call: TRBD1 (6 bases). CDR3 size: 13 residues. Trimming shortened V by 7 bases and J by 0 bases, and 9 bases separated the two germline ends. CDR3 loop: CASIGQMNTEAFF. CDR3 in DNA: TGTGCCAGCATCGGACAGATGAACACTGAAGCTTTCTTT.

V gene TRBV13 combines with J gene TRBJ1-3, with 7 bases fitting TRBD1. Germline V CDR1 and CDR2: PRHDT, FYEKMQ (reference sequence). V lost 5 bases and J lost 0; bases outside the gene matches: 4. The CDR3 totals 15 residues. The CDR3: CASSRQGLSGNTIYF. In nucleotides, the CDR3 is TGTGCCAGCAGCCGACAGGGTCTCTCTGGAAACACCATATATTTT.

The V gene is TRBV7-9, the J gene TRBJ2-7, with 11 bases identical to TRBD1. V gave up 5 bases and J gave up 3 bases; unmatched junction bases: 6. This CDR3 has 15 amino acids. CDR1 and CDR2 from the germline V gene are SEHNR and FQNEAQ (reference sequence). DNA for the CDR3: TGTGCCAGCAGCCACGCGGGACAGGGGGTCTACGAGCAGTACTTC. Its protein is CASSHAGQGVYEQYF. The full variable domain, rest sourced from reference TRBV7-9 and TRBJ2-7, is DTGVSQNPRHKITKRGQNVTFRCDPISEHNRLYWYRQTLGQGPEFLTYFQNEAQLEKSRLLSDRFSAERPKGSFSTLEIQRTEQGDSAMYLCASSHAGQGVYEQYFGPGTRLTVT.

The chain employs TRBV5-4 and TRBJ1-2, with TRBD1 as a possible D gene (5 bases). The germline V gene has CDR1 SGHNT and CDR2 YYREEE (reference sequence). The CDR3 has 13 amino acids. The ends were cut back, 4 bases at V and 1 base at J, with 8 bases in the middle. CDR3 DNA: TGTGCCAGCAGCCGCGGACATAACTATGGCTACACCTTC. This codes for CASSRGHNYGYTF.

The chain has TRBV5-5 and TRBJ1-4; 8 nucleotides align to TRBD1. With 3 bases clipped from V and 8 bases from J, the junction kept 9 bases outside the gene matches. The CDR3 is made up of 15 amino acids. CDR1 is SGHKS, CDR2 YYEKEE, per germline (reference sequence). The CDR3 sequence: CASSSGRGRREKLFF. CDR3 DNA: TGTGCCAGCAGCTCGGGCAGGGGGCGACGAGAAAAACTGTTTTTT. Based on the CDR3 plus reference TRBV5-5 and TRBJ1-4, the full variable domain is DAGVTQSPTHLIKTRGQQVTLRCSPISGHKSVSWYQQVLGQGPQFIFQYYEKEERGRGNFPDRFSARQFPNYSSELNVNALLLGDSALYLCASSSGRGRREKLFFGSGTQLSVL.

The gene calls are TRBV29-1 and TRBJ2-2; no clear D gene. The CDR3 has 14 residues. V was trimmed by 1 base and J by 2 bases, leaving 8 bases between them. The germline gives CDR1 SQVTM, CDR2 ANQGSEA. CDR3 in DNA: TGCAGCGTTGAAGTGAGTAGTAACACCGGGGAGCTGTTTTTT. Translating it yields CSVEVSSNTGELFF.

The chain uses TRBV19 and TRBJ2-1; 7 bases match TRBD1. This CDR3 has 13 residues. The V gene's germline CDR1 is LNHDA and CDR2 SQIVND (reference sequence). The V segment lost 5 bases and the J segment 10 bases; nucleotides outside the gene matches: 8. CDR3 nucleotides: TGTGCCAGTAGTGCAATGACAGGGAGCGAGCAGTTCTTC. Translation gives CASSAMTGSEQFF.

The chain joins TRBV5-5 to TRBJ1-2, with 7 bases fitting TRBD1. The V segment lost 0 bases and the J segment 1 base; nucleotides outside the gene matches: 6. The CDR3 sequence is 16 residues long. Looked up from germline, CDR1 is SGHKS and CDR2 is YYEKEE (reference sequence). This CDR3 is CASSLDGTALNYGYTF. The DNA for the CDR3 is TGTGCCAGCAGCTTGGATGGGACAGCTCTTAACTATGGCTACACCTTC.

This clone was detected a few times. The chain is built from TRBV4-1 and TRBJ2-7; unclear D gene. Trimming took off 0 bases at V and 4 bases at J, with 19 bases between the two ends. CDR3 length: 17 amino acids. Germline CDR1 reads MGHRA; CDR2 reads YSYEKL. The CDR3 loop is CASSQEGVRPGPYEQYF. Here the CDR3 DNA reads TGCGCCAGCAGCCAAGAGGGTGTCAGACCGGGTCCTTACGAGCAGTACTTC.

This clone occurred a few times. The V gene is TRBV6-5, the J gene TRBJ2-3, with D tentatively TRBD2 (6 bases). Germline V gives CDR1 MNHEY, CDR2 SVGAGI. Trimming cost V 6 bases and J 6 bases, with 13 bases left between them. The CDR3 runs to 13 residues. The CDR3 region has the DNA TGTGCCAGCAGACGGGACTCCTGGGATACGCAGTATTTT. This encodes CASRRDSWDTQYF.

The J gene is TRBJ2-5, the V gene TRBV14, with 7 nucleotides matching TRBD1. With 3 bases clipped from V and 2 bases from J, the junction kept 12 bases outside the gene matches. The CDR3 contains 17 residues. Germline CDR1 reads SGHDN; CDR2 reads FVKESK. In DNA form, the CDR3 reads TGTGCCAGCAGCCATCGGCCTTACCCGGGACAGCAAGAGACCCAGTACTTC. Its protein is CASSHRPYPGQQETQYF.

The rearrangement uses TRBV19 and TRBJ1-3, with TRBD1 matching 7 bases. V gave up 7 bases and J gave up 0 bases; unmatched junction bases: 12. CDR3 length: 17 residues. Germline V gene lookup returns CDR1 LNHDA and CDR2 SQIVND (reference sequence). The CDR3 DNA is TGTGCCAGTAAGAGTAGGGGGCTACGGAGCTCTGGAAACACCATATATTTT. It codes for CASKSRGLRSSGNTIYF.

For the CDR3, the DNA is TGTGCCAGCAGTTTACTGTTTGATGAGCAGTTCTTC. Translation: CASSLLFDEQFF. The V and J genes are TRBV12-3 or TRBV12-4 and TRBJ2-1; no clear D gene. V shed 2 bases and J shed 8 bases, with 7 bases lying between them. The CDR3 spans 12 residues.

This CDR3 is CALKEGASNQPQHF. CDR3 DNA sequence: TGTGCCCTTAAGGAAGGGGCGAGCAATCAGCCCCAGCATTTT. The chain uses TRBV6-5 and TRBJ1-5; tentative D call: TRBD1 (5 bases). Per the germline V gene, CDR1 is MNHEY and CDR2 is SVGAGI. V lost 11 bases and J lost 1, with 15 bases in between. This CDR3 has 14 amino acids.

Concerning this clone itself: An end of the junction does not agree with germline; a read error may underlie this. This sequence joins TRBV28 and TRBJ1-2; tentatively, D is TRBD1 (5 bases). The CDR3 spans 11 residues. Looked up from germline, CDR1 is MDHEN and CDR2 is SYDVKM. As DNA, the CDR3 is TGTGCCAGCAGCCCGGGACTTCTAGTAGCCTTC. Protein product: CASSPGLLVAF.